The entry below gives a single TCR beta chain sequence along with its context. Sequencing was performed with immunoSEQ multiplex PCR; in TCRdb, only in-frame clones are kept and a portion is missing. This sample carries more than 300,000 clones, 80% to 95% of them seen once, and the ten largest clones take roughly 0.9%. These data originate in a study of blood T cell repertoires in COVID-19. Study-level information: The analysed material was cDNA or gDNA that came from T cells, B-cell-depleted T cells, or PBMCs.

This CDR3 has 13 amino acids. The germline CDR1 and CDR2 sequences are LNHDA and SQIVND (reference sequence). V was shortened by 5 bases and J by 1 base, with 9 bases between the two germline ends. This receptor was identified in a woman in her thirties or forties who had been exposed to COVID-19. The rearrangement joins TRBV19 to TRBJ2-7; D is uncertain. Sequencing was done on a sample of PBMCs or T cells enriched from blood (not recorded which). The DNA for the CDR3 is TGTGCCAGTAGTCTAGGGCCTTCCTACGAGCAGTACTTC. Protein sequence: CASSLGPSYEQYF. Full variable domain (remainder filled in from reference TRBV19 and TRBJ2-7): DGGITQSPKYLFRKEGQNVTLSCEQNLNHDAMYWYRQDPGQGLRLIYYSQIVNDFQKGDIAEGYSVSREKKESFPLTVTSAQKNPTAFYLCASSLGPSYEQYFGPGTRLTVT.